This T cell receptor beta chain came from a study of T cells in women clearing cervical HPV infection. A word on this clone: The antigen is not known.

Points from the study as a whole: Each sample's T-cell count was unknown, possibly confounding richness.

Average input was 1200 ng genomic DNA for immunoSEQ TCR beta CDR3 amplification. The table came from immunoSEQ multiplex PCR; TCRdb's copy has only in-frame clones and leaves some out. The sample totals around 17,000 clones. All donors had a single incident cervical HPV16 infection, not prevalent. This sequence originates from a woman aged 18-69 years with a cervical HPV16 infection that either progressed to CIN3+ or cleared (not recorded which). The sample was blood buffy coat.

Incomplete CDR3 DNA: TGCAGCGTTCAGTATACTGAA. As protein: CSVQYTE. In full, the CDR3 reads CSVQYTEAFF. The chain combines TRBV29-1 with TRBJ1-1; D uncertain. The CDR3 is cut off 3 residues early in the read; its end comes from the germline J gene. V lost 5 bases, J lost 5 bases, and 6 bases lay in between. Germline-derived CDR1 and CDR2 are SQVTM and ANQGSEA. This CDR3 region has 10 residues.